These 6 T cell receptor beta chains originate from one sample sequenced in a study of technical replicates of blood from a few donors. Profiled with immunoSEQ multiplex PCR; TCRdb holds only in-frame clones, not every one. The sample shows about 100,000 clones, roughly 95% of them seen only once. Sequencing input: T cells isolated from PBMCs. The receptors derive from a human donor in good health.

The rearrangement joins TRBV29-1 to TRBJ2-1; the match to TRBD2 covers 9 bases. Trimming at V came to 4 bases and at J to 9 bases, leaving 10 bases not matched to a gene. From germline, CDR1 is SQVTM and CDR2 ANQGSEA. CDR3 size: 14 residues. CDR3 nucleotides: TGCAGCGTTGTGGGTGGTAGCGGGAGTCTTGAGCAGTTCTTC. Translated, it gives CSVVGGSGSLEQFF.

The chain carries TRBV20-1 and TRBJ2-1; no clear D gene. The CDR3 extends over 11 amino acids. Germline V gene lookup returns CDR1 DFQATT and CDR2 SNEGSKA (reference sequence). Trimming cost V 1 base and J 8 bases, with 6 bases left between them. The CDR3 bases are TGCAGTGCTAGAGGGCAATATGAGCAGTTCTTC. It codes for CSARGQYEQFF.

The rearrangement uses TRBV2 and TRBJ2-1; 10 bases map to TRBD1. There are 15 residues in the CDR3. V gave up 7 bases and J gave up 9 bases; unmatched junction bases: 12. The germline CDR1 and CDR2 sequences are SNHLY and FYNNEI. CDR3 residues: CASNDRDRGITEQFF. The CDR3 coding sequence is TGTGCCAGCAACGACCGGGACAGGGGAATAACTGAGCAGTTCTTC.

The chain uses TRBV10-3 and TRBJ1-1; D may be TRBD1 (6 bases). V lost 3 bases to trimming and J lost 1 base, with 9 bases between them. The germline V gene has CDR1 ENHRY and CDR2 SYGVKD. The CDR3 runs to 14 residues. Written as DNA, the CDR3 is TGTGCCATCAGTGAAGGGACAACGAACACTGAAGCTTTCTTT. It yields the protein CAISEGTTNTEAFF.

The chain recombines TRBV29-1 with TRBJ1-5; no firm D call. Germline CDR1 and CDR2: SQVTM and ANQGSEA. V was clipped by 1 base and J by 0 bases, with 7 bases between them. The CDR3 is made up of 14 amino acids. CDR3 DNA: TGCAGCGTTGAAGGGCCTGATAGCAATCAGCCCCAGCATTTT. Translated: CSVEGPDSNQPQHF.

CDR3 loop: CASSSPGTNTEAFF. In DNA form, the CDR3 reads TGTGCCAGCAGCTCCCCTGGGACTAACACTGAAGCTTTCTTT. This rearrangement joins TRBV7-3 to TRBJ1-1; weak D call: TRBD1 (5 bases). CDR3 length equals 14 residues. V was cut by 4 bases and J by 2 bases, with 11 bases left in between. Germline CDR1 reads SGHTA; CDR2 reads FQGTGA.